The 16 T cell receptor beta chains below all came from one sample that was sequenced in a study of Tregs in tolerant kidney transplant recipients. TCRdb's table, derived via immunoSEQ multiplex PCR, lists solely in-frame clones and lacks some. Counted here are roughly 64,000 clones, around 87% occurring once; the ten biggest clones make up 3.8%. Recipients received nonmyeloablative bone marrow transplants from related graft donors, with transient mixed chimerism. This sample comprised CD4+ T cells from blood (PBMCs), obtained 6 months after the transplant. These receptor sequences come from a human patient who received a combined kidney and bone marrow transplant. Some T cells may have come from the graft donor.

This sequence joins TRBV2 and TRBJ1-1; D is unclear. CDR1 is SNHLY, CDR2 FYNNEI, per germline. With 6 bases removed from V and 7 bases from J, the gap between germline ends came to 15 bases. The CDR3 sequence is 13 residues long. CDR3: CASRSSSAGEAFF. Written as DNA, the CDR3 is TGTGCCAGCAGATCGTCCTCGGCGGGTGAAGCTTTCTTT.

The J gene is TRBJ1-1, the V gene TRBV29-1; D might be TRBD1 (6 bases). V was pared by 6 bases and J by 4 bases, with 15 bases between. This CDR3 has 13 amino acids. Looked up from germline, CDR1 is SQVTM and CDR2 is ANQGSEA. CDR3 residues: CSVPNVGGTEAFF. The CDR3 DNA is TGCAGCGTGCCCAACGTAGGGGGCACTGAAGCTTTCTTT.

V and J are TRBV2 and TRBJ2-5; TRBD2 matches at 13 bases. The germline CDR1 and CDR2 sequences are SNHLY and FYNNEI. This CDR3 has 14 residues. With V trimmed by 6 bases and J by 7 bases, 5 bases remained unmatched. The CDR3 is CASRLAGGPGTQYF. The CDR3 DNA is TGTGCCAGCAGACTAGCGGGGGGGCCTGGGACCCAGTACTTC.

The rearrangement uses TRBV5-1 and TRBJ2-5; D is unresolved. V was pared by 4 bases and J by 5 bases, with 24 bases between. Germline V CDR1 and CDR2: SGHRS, YFSETQ. The CDR3 has 17 residues. The CDR3 bases are TGCGCCAGCAGCCCTGTGTTTGCGCATTCGTCCAGGGAGACCCAGTACTTC. Amino acids: CASSPVFAHSSRETQYF. Using reference TRBV5-1 and TRBJ2-5 for the parts outside the CDR3, the full variable domain is KAGVTQTPRYLIKTRGQQVTLSCSPISGHRSVSWYQQTPGQGLQFLFEYFSETQRNKGNFPGRFSGRQFSNSRSEMNVSTLELGDSALYLCASSPVFAHSSRETQYFGPGTRLLVL.

The rearrangement uses TRBV6-5 and TRBJ1-1; 7 positions match TRBD1. The germline V gene has CDR1 MNHEY and CDR2 SVGAGI. The V segment lost 7 bases and the J segment 0 bases; nucleotides outside the gene matches: 5. CDR3 length: 14 amino acids. The CDR3, as DNA: TGTGCCAGCACCAAAGGACAGGTGAACACTGAAGCTTTCTTT. Translation: CASTKGQVNTEAFF.

This chain uses TRBV13 with TRBJ2-5; tentative D call: TRBD2 (6 bases). V was cut by 5 bases and J by 10 bases, with 14 bases left in between. There are 12 residues in the CDR3. Germline assignment: CDR1 PRHDT and CDR2 FYEKMQ (reference sequence). CDR3 bases: TGTGCCAGCAGCCTGCCGGAGGGAATCCAGTACTTC. It specifies CASSLPEGIQYF. The whole variable domain, remainder taken from reference TRBV13 and TRBJ2-5, is AAGVIQSPRHLIKEKRETATLKCYPIPRHDTVYWYQQGPGQDPQFLISFYEKMQSDKGSIPDRFSAQQFSDYHSELNMSSLELGDSALYFCASSLPEGIQYFGPGTRLLVL.

This clone was counted many times. The chain recombines TRBV5-1 with TRBJ2-2, with 7 positions matching TRBD1. In germline, CDR1 is SGHRS, CDR2 YFSETQ. V lost 4 bases and J lost 2; bases outside the gene matches: 11. CDR3 size: 17 residues. CDR3 nucleotides: TGCGCCAGCAGCACCTTTCCGGGACAGACTAACACCGGGGAGCTGTTTTTT. It yields the protein CASSTFPGQTNTGELFF.

V and J are TRBV7-2 and TRBJ2-4; TRBD2 is a possible D gene (7 bases). Trimming pared 7 bases from V and 6 bases from J, leaving 19 bases between. Per the germline V gene, CDR1 is SGHTA and CDR2 is FQGNSA. CDR3 length: 15 amino acids. Here the CDR3 DNA reads TGTGCCAGCACCAAAGGGGGGGTTGGGGTAAACATTCAGTACTTC. Translated: CASTKGGVGVNIQYF.

This clone has just one count. This sequence joins TRBV11-2 and TRBJ2-3, with a weak D call TRBD2 (7 bases). CDR1 is SGHAT and CDR2 is FQNNGV in the germline V gene. The length of the CDR3 is 17 residues. The V and J ends lost 6 bases and 2 bases respectively, with 21 bases between them. The CDR3 here is CASRDFRGGLNTDTQYF. The CDR3 nucleotides read TGTGCCAGCAGGGATTTTAGGGGGGGGTTAAACACAGATACGCAGTATTTT.

The chain links TRBV10-3 to TRBJ2-3, with a possible D match to TRBD2 (7 bases). CDR3 length: 14 amino acids. Trimming removed 7 bases at V and 1 base at J, with 12 bases between. Germline CDR1 is ENHRY and CDR2 is SYGVKD. Here the CDR3 reads CAINRGGGTDTQYF. The CDR3 DNA reads as TGTGCCATCAACCGAGGGGGGGGCACAGATACGCAGTATTTT.

The chain combines TRBV29-1 with TRBJ1-4, with TRBD1 identical over 11 bases. The trim removed 4 bases at V and 7 bases at J, leaving 5 bases unmatched. The length of the CDR3 is 14 residues. In germline, CDR1 is SQVTM, CDR2 ANQGSEA. CDR3 in amino acids: CSVGTGTGGEKLFF. The CDR3 DNA follows: TGCAGCGTTGGAACCGGGACAGGGGGTGAAAAACTGTTTTTT.

This clone was counted only a few times. The chain couples TRBV5-6 to TRBJ2-1, with 7 positions matching TRBD1. After removal of 4 bases from V and 7 bases from J, the junction contained 11 bases not matched to a gene. There are 15 residues in the CDR3. Germline CDR1 is SGHDT and CDR2 is YYEEEE. Written as DNA, the CDR3 is TGTGCCAGCAGCAGTATAAAGGGGGCTAGGAATGAGCAGTTCTTC. This gives the protein CASSSIKGARNEQFF. The full variable domain, rest sourced from reference TRBV5-6 and TRBJ2-1, is DAGVTQSPTHLIKTRGQQVTLRCSPKSGHDTVSWYQQALGQGPQFIFQYYEEEERQRGNFPDRFSGHQFPNYSSELNVNALLLGDSALYLCASSSIKGARNEQFFGPGTRLTVL.

The chain combines TRBV6-6 with TRBJ1-1, with a tentative D call TRBD1 (5 bases). CDR3 size: 13 residues. Germline assignment: CDR1 MNHNY and CDR2 SVGAGI (reference sequence). Trimming took 6 bases from V and 10 from J, leaving 18 bases between them. In nucleotides, the CDR3 is TGTGCCAGCAGCAGGGAGGGACGTGGGGTAGCTTTCTTT. Its translation: CASSREGRGVAFF.

The gene calls are TRBV9 and TRBJ2-3; the match to TRBD2 covers 8 bases. V was clipped by 3 bases and J by 1 base; unmatched bases: 4. This CDR3 comprises 15 residues. The germline V gene has CDR1 SGDLS and CDR2 YYNGEE. This CDR3 reads CASSEREPGTDTQYF. The CDR3 DNA follows: TGTGCCAGCAGCGAGCGGGAGCCTGGCACAGATACGCAGTATTTT.

The chain joins TRBV2 to TRBJ2-1; maybe TRBD1 (6 bases). Germline loops: CDR1 SNHLY, CDR2 FYNNEI. V was shortened by 6 bases and J by 9 bases, with 18 bases between the two germline ends. The CDR3 is 14 residues long. In DNA form, the CDR3 reads TGTGCCAGCAGGCAGGGGCTAGGGTCCACTGAGCAGTTCTTC. It encodes CASRQGLGSTEQFF. Variable domain in full (rest from reference TRBV2 and TRBJ2-1): EPEVTQTPSHQVTQMGQEVILRCVPISNHLYFYWYRQILGQKVEFLVSFYNNEISEKSEIFDDQFSVERPDGSNFTLKIRSTKLEDSAMYFCASRQGLGSTEQFFGPGTRLTVL.

The chain uses TRBV15 and TRBJ1-1, with D unclear. In germline, CDR1 is LNHNV, CDR2 YYDKDF (reference sequence). This CDR3 comprises 13 residues. The V end lost 3 bases, the J end lost 0 bases, and 5 bases lay between the germline ends. The CDR3 region has the DNA TGTGCCACCAGCAGTGACTTGAACACTGAAGCTTTCTTT. This encodes CATSSDLNTEAFF.